The 18 T cell receptor beta chains given below trace back to one sample, sequenced in a study of STAT5B mutations in CD4+ large granular lymphocyte leukemia. Profiled with immunoSEQ multiplex PCR; TCRdb holds only in-frame clones, not every one. Among about 48,000 clones, just over 70% were seen once, and the ten largest hold approximately 1.5%. The sequenced sample consisted of CD4+ T cells from blood buffy coats. The origin of the receptors is a human donor in good health.

The chain joins TRBV19 to TRBJ2-5; tentative D call: TRBD1 (6 bases). Germline CDR1 reads LNHDA; CDR2 reads SQIVND (reference sequence). V lost 10 bases, J lost 2 bases, and 20 bases lay in between. CDR3 length equals 15 residues. The CDR3 DNA sequence: TGTGCCACAAGGGGGTCACCACCACCACAAGAGACCCAGTACTTC. Protein sequence: CATRGSPPPQETQYF.

This clone has just a few counts. This chain connects TRBV19 to TRBJ1-5; D gene unclear. The germline CDR1 and CDR2 sequences are LNHDA and SQIVND (reference sequence). V dropped 0 bases and J dropped 5 bases, with 11 bases sitting between them. The CDR3 has 15 amino acids. The CDR3 loop is CASSIEGRRDQPQHF. The DNA for the CDR3 is TGTGCCAGTAGTATAGAAGGGCGTAGAGATCAGCCCCAGCATTTT.

The chain has TRBV7-9 and TRBJ2-1; TRBD2 matches at 7 bases. The CDR3 runs 13 residues. Germline-derived CDR1 and CDR2 are SEHNR and FQNEAQ (reference sequence). V lost 5 bases, J lost 6 bases, and 4 bases stayed unmatched. The CDR3 DNA reads as TGTGCCAGCAGCCCGACTAGCTCCAATGAGCAGTTCTTC. Protein: CASSPTSSNEQFF. Full variable domain (rest looked up from reference TRBV7-9 and TRBJ2-1): DTGVSQNPRHKITKRGQNVTFRCDPISEHNRLYWYRQTLGQGPEFLTYFQNEAQLEKSRLLSDRFSAERPKGSFSTLEIQRTEQGDSAMYLCASSPTSSNEQFFGPGTRLTVL.

V and J are TRBV10-3 and TRBJ1-4; TRBD1 matches at 8 bases. The CDR3 is made up of 13 amino acids. CDR1 is ENHRY, CDR2 SYGVKD, per germline. Unmatched junction bases numbered 2, after V lost 6 bases and J lost 5 bases. This CDR3 is CAIRAGGNEKLFF. For the CDR3, the DNA is TGTGCCATCAGGGCAGGGGGCAATGAAAAACTGTTTTTT.

The J gene is TRBJ2-1, the V gene TRBV15; the match to TRBD2 covers 9 bases. V dropped 1 base and J dropped 7; count of bases not matched to a gene: 8. Germline V gene data show CDR1 as LNHNV and CDR2 as YYDKDF (reference sequence). This CDR3 contains 16 residues. Here the CDR3 DNA reads TGTGCCACCAGCAGAGGCGGGGGGGCCTTATTGAATGAGCAGTTCTTC. The encoded protein is CATSRGGGALLNEQFF.

This CDR3 reads CASTGEGYEQYV. Written as DNA, the CDR3 is TGTGCCAGCACAGGGGAGGGCTACGAGCAGTACGTC. The V call is TRBV5-3, the J call TRBJ2-7; either TRBD1 or TRBD2 may supply D (7 bases each). TRBV5-3 counts as an open reading frame of uncertain function. The CDR3 sequence is 12 residues long. The V end lost 8 bases, the J end lost 3 bases, and 12 bases lay between the germline ends.

The chain recombines TRBV2 with TRBJ2-5; the match to TRBD2 covers 8 bases. Looked up from germline, CDR1 is SNHLY and CDR2 is FYNNEI. Germline trimming cut 11 bases from V and 5 bases from J; bases unmatched to any gene: 4. The CDR3 runs to 11 residues. The CDR3 DNA follows: TGTGCCTCCGTAGCGGGGGAGACCCAGTACTTC. It is translated as CASVAGETQYF.

Only a few counts were recorded for this clone. CDR3 nucleotide sequence: TGCAGTGCTAGGGAGGGGTCTGGGCAGTACGTC. This sequence encodes CSAREGSGQYV. This rearrangement joins TRBV20-1 to TRBJ2-7, with D possibly TRBD2 on 6 matching bases. Germline V lookup: CDR1 DFQATT, CDR2 SNEGSKA (reference sequence). There are 11 residues in the CDR3. Trimming shortened V by 3 bases and J by 9 bases, and 12 bases separated the two germline ends.

The chain joins TRBV5-1 to TRBJ2-3, with D possibly called TRBD1 or TRBD2 (5 bases each). Germline V lookup: CDR1 SGHRS, CDR2 YFSETQ. This CDR3 comprises 16 residues. The ends were cut back, 0 bases at V and 0 bases at J, with 11 bases in the middle. CDR3 protein: CASSLAGPESTDTQYF. CDR3 DNA sequence: TGCGCCAGCAGCTTGGCGGGGCCAGAAAGCACAGATACGCAGTATTTT.

The chain has TRBV7-2 and TRBJ1-5; 9 bases map to TRBD1. This CDR3 comprises 17 residues. Germline-derived CDR1 and CDR2 are SGHTA and FQGNSA. The junction had 11 bases not matched to a gene; V was cut back by 3 bases and J by 5 bases. CDR3 in amino acids: CASSFPFGGTGHQPQHF. CDR3 nucleotide sequence: TGTGCCAGCAGCTTTCCGTTCGGCGGGACAGGGCATCAGCCCCAGCATTTT. The variable domain in full, with the rest retrieved from reference TRBV7-2 and TRBJ1-5, is GAGVSQSPSNKVTEKGKDVELRCDPISGHTALYWYRQSLGQGLEFLIYFQGNSAPDKSGLPSDRFSAERTGGSVSTLTIQRTQQEDSAVYLCASSFPFGGTGHQPQHFGDGTRLSIL.

The gene calls are TRBV30 and TRBJ2-6; TRBD2 agrees at 8 bases. Germline CDR1 is GTSNPN and CDR2 is SVGIG (reference sequence). The CDR3 covers 15 residues. V gave up 7 bases and J gave up 1 base; unmatched junction bases: 6. In DNA form, the CDR3 reads TGTGCCTCCAACCGGGGGGGATCTGGGGCCAACGTCCTGACTTTC. Amino acid sequence: CASNRGGSGANVLTF.

The chain joins TRBV18 to TRBJ2-2; D may match TRBD1 or TRBD2 (5 bases each). Trimming took off 0 bases at V and 6 bases at J, with 8 bases between the two ends. Germline lookup yields CDR1 KGHSH and CDR2 LQKENI. There are 14 residues in the CDR3. In DNA form, the CDR3 reads TGTGCCAGCTCACCACCCCGAGGGGCCGGGGAGCTGTTTTTT. It codes for CASSPPRGAGELFF.

CDR3 protein: CASSPLQQETQYF. As DNA, the CDR3 is TGTGCCAGCTCACCATTACAGCAAGAGACCCAGTACTTC. The chain links TRBV18 to TRBJ2-5; D is unclear. Germline CDR1 reads KGHSH; CDR2 reads LQKENI. V lost 2 bases, J lost 2 bases, and 6 bases lay in between. The CDR3 is 13 amino acids.

In its sample, this clone was seen once. V and J are TRBV6-5 and TRBJ1-3; D is perhaps TRBD1 (6 bases). The CDR3 totals 16 residues. Trimming removed 3 bases from V and 2 bases from J, with 14 bases in between. Germline assignment: CDR1 MNHEY and CDR2 SVGAGI. This CDR3 reads CASSYGVGDTGNTIYF. CDR3 in DNA: TGTGCCAGCAGTTATGGGGTAGGGGACACTGGAAACACCATATATTTT.

The chain joins TRBV25-1 to TRBJ2-2, with 8 bases that match TRBD1. CDR3 length: 16 residues. V shed 0 bases, J shed 8 bases, and the junction held 8 bases outside the gene matches. Per germline, CDR1 MGHDK and CDR2 SYGVNS. CDR3 protein: CASSEYGRQGSGELFF. The CDR3 nucleotides read TGTGCCAGCAGTGAATATGGGAGACAGGGGTCGGGGGAGCTGTTTTTT.

The CDR3 DNA reads TGTGCCAGCAGCCCGCAACAGGGGGCTTTGGGCGAGCAGTACTTC. Encoded protein: CASSPQQGALGEQYF. J is TRBJ2-7 and V is TRBV14; 9 bases are a match to TRBD1. The V segment lost 4 bases and the J segment 6 bases; nucleotides outside the gene matches: 10. This CDR3 has 15 residues. Germline lookup yields CDR1 SGHDN and CDR2 FVKESK.

The rearrangement links TRBV2 to TRBJ2-2; 10 bases map to TRBD1. Germline V gives CDR1 SNHLY, CDR2 FYNNEI. Unmatched junction bases numbered 4, after V lost 8 bases and J lost 4 bases. CDR3 length: 14 amino acids. This CDR3 reads CASGTGAFTGELFF. CDR3 sequence (DNA): TGTGCCAGCGGGACAGGGGCTTTCACCGGGGAGCTGTTTTTT.

CDR3 amino acids: CAWGLAGWETQYF. CDR3 DNA: TGTGCCTGGGGACTAGCGGGGTGGGAGACCCAGTACTTC. This chain uses TRBV30 with TRBJ2-5; 12 bases are shared with TRBD2. Trimming cost V 5 bases and J 5 bases; bases outside gene matches: 3. From germline, CDR1 is GTSNPN and CDR2 SVGIG (reference sequence). The CDR3 has 13 amino acids. Complete variable domain (other parts from reference TRBV30 and TRBJ2-5): SQTIHQWPATLVQPVGSPLSLECTVEGTSNPNLYWYRQAAGRGLQLLFYSVGIGQISSEVPQNLSASRPQDRQFILSSKKLLLSDSGFYLCAWGLAGWETQYFGPGTRLLVL.